Below, 25 T cell receptor beta chains from the same sample are listed, as sequenced in a study of identifying expanded T cells in peripheral blood. Data came from immunoSEQ multiplex PCR; TCRdb stores just in-frame clones and leaves some out. This repertoire shows some 95,000 clones, roughly 86% found once; its top ten account for roughly 5.3%. The sequencing input was blood. The receptor set was obtained from a person between 18 and 70 years old in good health.

The chain recombines TRBV6-1 with TRBJ2-2; 7 bases fit TRBD1. In germline, CDR1 is MNHNS, CDR2 SASEGT. The CDR3 runs to 13 residues. V shed 10 bases and J 4 bases; nucleotides not matched to a gene: 6. In nucleotides, the CDR3 is TGTGCCAACCGACAGGGCCTCACCGGGGAGCTGTTTTTT. It yields the protein CANRQGLTGELFF.

The chain links TRBV2 to TRBJ1-5; D is uncertain. V lost 5 bases and J 0 bases, leaving 11 bases between the germline ends. This CDR3 is 15 amino acids long. Germline V gene data show CDR1 as SNHLY and CDR2 as FYNNEI. In nucleotides, the CDR3 is TGTGCCAGCAGTCCAGGAGGTCATAGCAATCAGCCCCAGCATTTT. It translates to CASSPGGHSNQPQHF. Filled out from reference TRBV2 and TRBJ1-5, the complete variable domain reads EPEVTQTPSHQVTQMGQEVILRCVPISNHLYFYWYRQILGQKVEFLVSFYNNEISEKSEIFDDQFSVERPDGSNFTLKIRSTKLEDSAMYFCASSPGGHSNQPQHFGDGTRLSIL.

This clone was recorded only once. The V call is TRBV2, the J call TRBJ2-7; 9 bases agree with TRBD1. Per germline, CDR1 SNHLY and CDR2 FYNNEI. Losses at the gene ends were 7 bases for V and 1 base for J; bases not matched to a gene: 11. The CDR3 spans 16 residues. The CDR3 nucleotides are TGTGCCAGCATCCTGCAGCCGGGACAGGGATCCTACGAGCAGTACTTC. Encoded protein: CASILQPGQGSYEQYF.

V gene TRBV4-1 combines with J gene TRBJ1-2; 8 positions agree with TRBD1. The CDR3 sequence is 15 residues long. The germline gives CDR1 MGHRA, CDR2 YSYEKL. V lost 3 bases and J lost 4; bases outside the gene matches: 7. The CDR3 DNA is TGCGCCAGCAGCCAGGGGACAGGCTTATTCTATGGCTACACCTTC. This encodes CASSQGTGLFYGYTF.

This clone was picked up a small number of times. This chain joins TRBV2 and TRBJ1-6; D not certain. Germline CDR1 SNHLY, CDR2 FYNNEI. Between the trimmed V and J ends, which lost 6 bases and 9 bases, there was a span of 9 bases. The CDR3 totals 12 residues. The CDR3 loop reads CASRYLSSPLHF. The CDR3 DNA reads as TGTGCCAGCAGGTATTTGAGTTCACCCCTCCACTTT.

The genes are TRBV7-9 and TRBJ1-2; maybe TRBD1 (5 bases). Per the germline V gene, CDR1 is SEHNR and CDR2 is FQNEAQ (reference sequence). The CDR3 has 15 residues. V was pared by 5 bases and J by 6 bases, with 19 bases between. Here the CDR3 reads CASSGQGRGPHGYTF. For the CDR3, the DNA is TGTGCCAGCAGCGGCCAGGGCAGAGGACCCCATGGCTACACCTTC.

This clone occurred once. The chain is built from TRBV10-2 and TRBJ2-5, with 15 bases aligning to TRBD2. Trimming at V came to 11 bases and at J to 5 bases, leaving 9 bases not matched to a gene. There are 15 residues in the CDR3. Germline assignment: CDR1 WSHSY and CDR2 SAAADI. CDR3: CASRTSGGAVETQYF. The CDR3 bases are TGCGCCTCCCGGACTAGCGGGGGGGCGGTGGAGACCCAGTACTTC.

The rearrangement uses TRBV27 and TRBJ1-2; D might be TRBD1 (5 bases). The CDR3 consists of 14 residues. Germline assignment: CDR1 MNHEY and CDR2 SMNVEV (reference sequence). The V end was cut by 4 bases, the J end by 4 bases, with 13 bases between. The CDR3 spells CASSSQGGVYGYTF. In DNA, the CDR3 is TGTGCCAGCAGTTCCCAGGGAGGGGTCTATGGCTACACCTTC.

The rearrangement uses TRBV27 and TRBJ1-2; 9 bases map to TRBD1. Germline CDR1 is MNHEY and CDR2 is SMNVEV (reference sequence). This CDR3 spans 15 amino acids. Trimming took 10 bases from V and 7 from J; bases not matched to a gene: 16. In nucleotides, the CDR3 is TGTGCCACGGCGTCATACAGGGGGCGTAAGGGTGGCTACACCTTC. Amino acids: CATASYRGRKGGYTF.

The V and J genes are TRBV7-9 and TRBJ2-1, with 7 bases lining up with TRBD1. V was clipped by 4 bases and J by 6 bases; unmatched bases: 3. CDR1 and CDR2 from the germline V gene are SEHNR and FQNEAQ (reference sequence). The CDR3 is made up of 13 amino acids. CDR3 coding DNA: TGTGCCAGCAGCTCCACAGGGGCCAATGAGCAGTTCTTC. This codes for CASSSTGANEQFF.

The chain couples TRBV5-4 to TRBJ1-2, with TRBD1 matching over 8 bases. Germline V lookup: CDR1 SGHNT, CDR2 YYREEE (reference sequence). The CDR3 consists of 17 residues. With 4 bases clipped from V and 8 bases from J, the junction kept 19 bases outside the gene matches. CDR3 coding DNA: TGTGCCAGCAGCAAAGATGGGGGGACAGGAGCTCCTGGGGGCTACACCTTC. It specifies CASSKDGGTGAPGGYTF. Supplemented by reference TRBV5-4 and TRBJ1-2, the full variable domain reads ETGVTQSPTHLIKTRGQQVTLRCSSQSGHNTVSWYQQALGQGPQFIFQYYREEENGRGNFPPRFSGLQFPNYSSELNVNALELDDSALYLCASSKDGGTGAPGGYTFGSGTRLTVV.

The chain combines TRBV7-2 with TRBJ1-6; no firm D call. V lost 1 base and J lost 2, with 12 bases in between. CDR3 length equals 17 residues. CDR1 and CDR2 (germline): SGHTA, FQGNSA. The CDR3 is CASSLGRGGPYNSPLHF. The CDR3 DNA reads as TGTGCCAGCAGCTTAGGCCGGGGAGGACCCTATAATTCACCCCTCCACTTT.

CDR3 sequence (DNA): TGTGCCAGCAGGGGGTGGGGCGAGAACACTGAAGCTTTCTTT. It specifies CASRGWGENTEAFF. This chain joins TRBV25-1 and TRBJ1-1, with D perhaps matching TRBD1 (5 bases). The germline V and J ends were trimmed by 6 bases and 1 base, with 12 bases remaining between them. Germline V gene lookup returns CDR1 MGHDK and CDR2 SYGVNS. CDR3 size: 14 residues.

V is TRBV18 and J is TRBJ1-2; D ambiguous. Trimming took 3 bases from V and 0 from J, leaving 11 bases between them. Germline CDR1 is KGHSH and CDR2 is LQKENI. The CDR3 length is 15 residues. The CDR3 DNA follows: TGTGCCAGCTCACCCATGGCAACGACTAACTATGGCTACACCTTC. Its protein is CASSPMATTNYGYTF.

A single count supports this clone. This sequence joins TRBV21-1 and TRBJ1-5; the table calls TRBD1, which could not be checked here. TRBV21-1 counts as a pseudogene. The CDR3 is made up of 17 amino acids. CDR3 protein: CASSKVEEGASNQPQHF. The CDR3, as DNA: TGTGCCAGCAGCAAAGTGGAGGAGGGGGCGAGCAATCAGCCCCAGCATTTT.

The chain links TRBV2 to TRBJ1-2; D unclear. V lost 0 bases, J lost 7 bases, and 9 bases lay in between. The length of the CDR3 is 13 residues. Germline CDR1 reads SNHLY; CDR2 reads FYNNEI. DNA of the CDR3: TGTGCCAGCAGTGAAGCGCAACAATCTGGCTACACCTTC. Protein: CASSEAQQSGYTF. The full variable domain, with the rest looked up from reference TRBV2 and TRBJ1-2, is EPEVTQTPSHQVTQMGQEVILRCVPISNHLYFYWYRQILGQKVEFLVSFYNNEISEKSEIFDDQFSVERPDGSNFTLKIRSTKLEDSAMYFCASSEAQQSGYTFGSGTRLTVV.

The chain combines TRBV4-3 with TRBJ2-7; D uncertain. V was shortened by 8 bases and J by 0 bases, with 14 bases between the two germline ends. The V gene's germline CDR1 is LGHNA and CDR2 YSLEER. The CDR3 contains 14 residues. CDR3 DNA sequence: TGCGCCAGCGCAAGGACGGAGAGCTCCTACGAGCAGTACTTC. This codes for CASARTESSYEQYF.

This rearrangement joins TRBV6-6 to TRBJ2-7; D tentatively reads TRBD1 or TRBD2 (5 bases each). The germline CDR1 and CDR2 sequences are MNHNY and SVGAGI (reference sequence). V was clipped by 2 bases and J by 9 bases, with 14 bases between them. The CDR3 length is 13 residues. The CDR3 DNA sequence: TGTGCCAGCAGTTACGGGACCCAAGGAGGGCAGTACTTC. This codes for CASSYGTQGGQYF.

This clone was detected once. The V call is TRBV7-2, the J call TRBJ2-2; TRBD1 aligns across 9 bases. V was clipped by 0 bases and J by 7 bases; unmatched bases: 12. The CDR3 has 18 amino acids. Germline V lookup: CDR1 SGHTA, CDR2 FQGNSA. The DNA of the CDR3 is TGTGCCAGCAGCTTAGCGTACAGGGGGCGCACTATCTACGGGGAGCTGTTTTTT. This encodes CASSLAYRGRTIYGELFF.

This clone was seen more than once but under ten times. The V call is TRBV9, the J call TRBJ1-5; D not certain. There are 13 residues in the CDR3. Trimming shortened V by 0 bases and J by 5 bases, and 6 bases separated the two germline ends. Per germline, CDR1 SGDLS and CDR2 YYNGEE. The CDR3 spells CASSVGDYQPQHF. The CDR3 DNA is TGTGCCAGCAGCGTAGGTGATTATCAGCCCCAGCATTTT.

The V gene is TRBV11-2, the J gene TRBJ2-2; the match to TRBD1 covers 7 bases. The CDR3 has 15 residues. V trimming: 1 base; J trimming: 3 bases; junction bases outside the gene matches: 2. Germline CDR1 reads SGHAT; CDR2 reads FQNNGV. CDR3 sequence: CASSLATGYTGELFF. Here the CDR3 DNA reads TGTGCCAGCAGCTTAGCGACAGGGTACACCGGGGAGCTGTTTTTT.

The chain joins TRBV6-1 to TRBJ1-1; the D is unclear. This CDR3 is 14 amino acids long. From germline, CDR1 is MNHNS and CDR2 SASEGT. Trimming took 4 bases from V and 5 from J, leaving 14 bases between them. CDR3 DNA: TGTGCCAGCAGTGTTCTGAGGGTAGAGACTGAAGCTTTCTTT. Protein product: CASSVLRVETEAFF.

CDR3 DNA: TGCAGCGTTGATGGGGGCTCCGGCTACACCTTC. It is translated as CSVDGGSGYTF. This sequence joins TRBV29-1 and TRBJ1-2; D possibly corresponds to TRBD1 (6 bases). Trimming removed 3 bases from V and 8 bases from J, with 10 bases in between. The CDR3 runs to 11 residues. Germline V gene sequence: CDR1 SQVTM, CDR2 ANQGSEA. The full variable domain, with the rest looked up from reference TRBV29-1 and TRBJ1-2, is SAVISQKPSRDICQRGTSLTIQCQVDSQVTMMFWYRQQPGQSLTLIATANQGSEATYESGFVIDKFPISRPNLTFSTLTVSNMSPEDSSIYLCSVDGGSGYTFGSGTRLTVV.

The rearrangement uses TRBV6-1 and TRBJ1-2; D is perhaps TRBD1 (5 bases). Germline assignment: CDR1 MNHNS and CDR2 SASEGT. The CDR3 sequence is 14 residues long. The V and J ends lost 6 bases and 7 bases respectively, with 18 bases between them. The CDR3 here is CASSLTLPQGGYTF. DNA for the CDR3: TGTGCCAGCAGCCTGACATTACCCCAGGGTGGCTACACCTTC.

This rearrangement joins TRBV29-1 to TRBJ2-7; 7 bases fit TRBD1. The germline gives CDR1 SQVTM, CDR2 ANQGSEA. With 4 bases clipped from V and 1 base from J, the junction kept 4 bases outside the gene matches. This CDR3 has 13 amino acids. CDR3 region: CSVVWDRSYEQYF. The CDR3 bases are TGCAGCGTTGTATGGGACAGATCCTACGAGCAGTACTTC.